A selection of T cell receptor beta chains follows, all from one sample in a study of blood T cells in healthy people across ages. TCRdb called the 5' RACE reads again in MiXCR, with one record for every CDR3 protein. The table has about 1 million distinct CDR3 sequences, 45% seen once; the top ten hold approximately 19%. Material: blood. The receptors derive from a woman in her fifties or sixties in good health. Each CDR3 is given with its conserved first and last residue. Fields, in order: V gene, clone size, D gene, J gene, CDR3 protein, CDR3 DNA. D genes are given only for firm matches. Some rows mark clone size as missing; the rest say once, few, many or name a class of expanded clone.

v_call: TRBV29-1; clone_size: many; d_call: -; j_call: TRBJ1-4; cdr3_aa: CSVEDRGSEKLFF; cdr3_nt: TGCAGCGTTGAAGACAGGGGTAGTGAAAAACTGTTTTTT
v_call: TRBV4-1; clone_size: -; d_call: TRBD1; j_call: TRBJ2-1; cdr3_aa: CASSQAPGQGAREQFF; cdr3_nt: TGCGCCAGCAGCCAAGCCCCGGGACAGGGGGCGCGAGAGCAGTTCTTC
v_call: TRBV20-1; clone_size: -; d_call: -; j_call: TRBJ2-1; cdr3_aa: CSARAGLMYNEQFF; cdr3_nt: TGCAGTGCTAGAGCCGGGTTAATGTACAATGAGCAGTTCTTC
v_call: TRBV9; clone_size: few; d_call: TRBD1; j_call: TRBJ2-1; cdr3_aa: CASRRGHEQFF; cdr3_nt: TGTGCCAGCAGGAGGGGGCATGAGCAGTTCTTC
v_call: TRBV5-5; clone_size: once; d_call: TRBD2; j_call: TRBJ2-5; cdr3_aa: CASSRSRGEFQETQYF; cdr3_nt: TGTGCCAGCTCCCGATCCCGGGGGGAGTTCCAAGAGACCCAGTACTTC
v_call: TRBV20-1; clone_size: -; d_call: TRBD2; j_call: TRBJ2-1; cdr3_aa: CSARSFTSGRGNEQFF; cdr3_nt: TGCAGTGCTAGAAGTTTCACTAGCGGGAGGGGCAATGAGCAGTTCTTC
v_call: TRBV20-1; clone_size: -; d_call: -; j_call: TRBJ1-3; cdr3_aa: CSAYGNSGNTIYF; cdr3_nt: TGCAGTGCCTACGGCAACTCTGGAAACACCATATATTTT
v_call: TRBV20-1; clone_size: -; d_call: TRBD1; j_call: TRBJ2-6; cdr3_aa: CSAIDRVSSGANVLTF; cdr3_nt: TGCAGTGCTATAGACAGGGTCAGCTCTGGGGCCAACGTCCTGACTTTC
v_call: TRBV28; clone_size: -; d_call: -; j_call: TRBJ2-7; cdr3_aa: CASSLYVLGPGSVEQYF; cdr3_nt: TGTGCCAGCAGTTTATATGTCCTCGGGCCAGGGTCGGTCGAGCAGTACTTC
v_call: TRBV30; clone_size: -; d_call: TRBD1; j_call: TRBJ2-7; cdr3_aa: CAWSVGTGGIYEQYF; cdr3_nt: TGTGCCTGGAGTGTCGGAACAGGGGGCATTTACGAGCAGTACTTC
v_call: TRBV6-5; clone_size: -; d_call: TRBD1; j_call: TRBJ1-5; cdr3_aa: CASSYPRTGTDSNQPQHF; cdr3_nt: TGTGCCAGCAGTTACCCCAGGACAGGGACCGATAGCAATCAGCCCCAGCATTTT
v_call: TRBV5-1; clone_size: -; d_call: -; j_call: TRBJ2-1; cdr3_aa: CASSSASQEQFF; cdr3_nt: TGCGCCAGCAGCTCCGCAAGCCAAGAGCAGTTCTTC
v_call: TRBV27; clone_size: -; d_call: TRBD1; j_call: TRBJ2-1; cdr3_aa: CASSLGQGALNEQFF; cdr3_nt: TGTGCCAGCAGTTTAGGACAGGGGGCCCTTAATGAGCAGTTCTTC
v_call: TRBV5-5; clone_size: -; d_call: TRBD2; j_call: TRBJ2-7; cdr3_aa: CASSRELAGGYNEQYF; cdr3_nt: TGTGCCAGCAGCCGAGAATTAGCGGGAGGGTACAATGAGCAGTACTTC
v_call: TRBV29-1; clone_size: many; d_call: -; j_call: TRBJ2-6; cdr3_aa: CSVGGATRASGANVLTF; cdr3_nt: TGCAGCGTTGGAGGTGCGACGCGCGCTTCTGGGGCCAACGTCCTGACTTTC
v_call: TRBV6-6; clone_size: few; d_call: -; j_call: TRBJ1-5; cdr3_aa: CASSYADNQPQHF; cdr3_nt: TGTGCCAGCAGTTACGCGGACAATCAGCCCCAGCATTTT
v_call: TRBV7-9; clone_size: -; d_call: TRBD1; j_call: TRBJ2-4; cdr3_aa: CASSAPNRTGGSYERYF; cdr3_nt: TGTGCCAGCAGCGCTCCCAACCGGACAGGGGGTAGCTACGAGCGGTACTTC
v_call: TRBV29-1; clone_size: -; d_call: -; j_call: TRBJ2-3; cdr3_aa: CSVDSGAVSTDTQYF; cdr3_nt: TGCAGCGTTGATTCGGGGGCCGTTAGCACAGATACGCAGTATTTT
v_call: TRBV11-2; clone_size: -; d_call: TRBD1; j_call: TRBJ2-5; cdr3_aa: CASSPGQGNYNEQYF; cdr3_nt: TGTGCCAGCTCCCCGGGACAGGGGAACTACAATGAGCAGTACTTC
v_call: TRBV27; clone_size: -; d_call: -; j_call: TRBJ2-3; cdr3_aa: CATKLTGGAPDTQYF; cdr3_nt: TGTGCCACCAAGCTGACTGGCGGAGCCCCAGATACGCAGTATTTT
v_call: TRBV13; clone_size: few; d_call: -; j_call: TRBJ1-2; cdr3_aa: CASSLQELSGYTF; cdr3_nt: TGTGCCAGCAGCTTACAGGAATTGAGTGGCTACACCTTC
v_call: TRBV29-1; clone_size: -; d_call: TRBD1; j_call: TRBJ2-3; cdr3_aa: CSVGGTVTDTQYF; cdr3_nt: TGCAGCGTTGGAGGGACAGTCACAGATACGCAGTATTTT
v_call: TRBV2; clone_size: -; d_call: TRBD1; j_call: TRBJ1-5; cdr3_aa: CASREGQGGNQPQHF; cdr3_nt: TGTGCCAGCAGGGAGGGACAGGGGGGCAATCAGCCCCAGCATTTT
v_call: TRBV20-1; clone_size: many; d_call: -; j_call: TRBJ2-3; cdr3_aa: CSATPSAADTQYF; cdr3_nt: TGCAGTGCTACCCCTAGTGCAGCAGATACGCAGTATTTT
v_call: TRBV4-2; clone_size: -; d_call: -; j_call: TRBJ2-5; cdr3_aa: CASSQAGRAYQETQYF; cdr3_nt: TGTGCCAGCAGCCAAGCGGGGCGGGCGTACCAAGAGACCCAGTACTTC
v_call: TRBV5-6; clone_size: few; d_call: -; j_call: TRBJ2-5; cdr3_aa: CASSATEGRTLRETQYF; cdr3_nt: TGTGCCAGCAGCGCAACTGAGGGTAGGACTCTTCGGGAGACCCAGTACTTC
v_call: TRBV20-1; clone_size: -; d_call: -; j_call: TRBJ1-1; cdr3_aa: CSASGRRGLFPEAFF; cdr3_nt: TGCAGTGCTAGTGGTCGTCGCGGATTGTTCCCTGAAGCTTTCTTT
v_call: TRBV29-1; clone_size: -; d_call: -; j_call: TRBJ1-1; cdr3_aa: CSGAGSEAFF; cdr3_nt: TGCAGCGGAGCGGGCTCTGAAGCTTTCTTT
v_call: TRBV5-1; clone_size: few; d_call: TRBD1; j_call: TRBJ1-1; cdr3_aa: CASSSTGGEHTEAFF; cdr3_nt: TGCGCCAGCAGCAGCACAGGGGGCGAGCACACTGAAGCTTTCTTT
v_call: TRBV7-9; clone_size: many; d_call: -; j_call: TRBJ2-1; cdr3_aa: CASSRAGLAGNEQFF; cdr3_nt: TGTGCCAGCAGCCGAGCGGGTTTGGCTGGAAATGAGCAGTTCTTC
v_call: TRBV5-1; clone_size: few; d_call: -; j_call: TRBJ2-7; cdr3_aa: CASSVAGPGYEQYF; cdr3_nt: TGCGCCAGCAGCGTGGCCGGTCCAGGCTACGAGCAGTACTTC
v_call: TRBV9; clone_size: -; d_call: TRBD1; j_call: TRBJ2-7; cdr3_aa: CASSEAGTGIYEQYF; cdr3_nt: TGTGCCAGCAGCGAAGCCGGGACAGGGATCTACGAGCAGTACTTC
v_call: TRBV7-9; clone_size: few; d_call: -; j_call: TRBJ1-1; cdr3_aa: CASSRQAMNTEAFF; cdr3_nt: TGTGCCAGCAGCCGACAGGCAATGAACACTGAAGCTTTCTTT
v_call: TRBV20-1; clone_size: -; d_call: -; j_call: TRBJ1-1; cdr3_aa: CSAGEVNTEAFF; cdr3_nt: TGCAGTGCCGGGGAGGTGAACACTGAAGCTTTCTTT
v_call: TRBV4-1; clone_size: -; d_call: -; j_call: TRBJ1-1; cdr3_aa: CASSPPGTRGAFF; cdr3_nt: TGCGCCAGCAGCCCCCCCGGAACTCGCGGAGCTTTCTTT
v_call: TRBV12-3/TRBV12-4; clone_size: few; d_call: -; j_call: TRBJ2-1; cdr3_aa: CASSRGYPGTEGVDEQFF; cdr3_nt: TGTGCCAGCAGCCGTGGTTACCCCGGGACTGAGGGGGTCGATGAGCAGTTCTTC
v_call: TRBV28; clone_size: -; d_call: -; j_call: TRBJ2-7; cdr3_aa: CASASFVRDASYEQYF; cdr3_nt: TGTGCCAGCGCGTCTTTCGTTCGGGACGCCTCCTACGAGCAGTACTTC
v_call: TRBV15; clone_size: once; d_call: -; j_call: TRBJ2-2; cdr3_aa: CAASRVRSNTGELFF; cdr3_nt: TGTGCCGCCAGCAGAGTCCGTTCGAACACCGGGGAGCTGTTTTTT
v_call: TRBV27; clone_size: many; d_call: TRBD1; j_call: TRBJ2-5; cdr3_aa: CASSLGQGIGETQYF; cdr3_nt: TGTGCCAGCAGTTTGGGACAGGGAATTGGGGAGACCCAGTACTTC
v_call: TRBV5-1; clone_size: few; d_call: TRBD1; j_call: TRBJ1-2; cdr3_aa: CASGITGADYGYTF; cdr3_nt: TGCGCCAGCGGAATAACAGGGGCGGACTATGGCTACACCTTC
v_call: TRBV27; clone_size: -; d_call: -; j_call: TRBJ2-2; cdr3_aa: CASSLRGILTGELFF; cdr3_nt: TGTGCCAGCAGTTTACGGGGGATACTGACCGGGGAGCTGTTTTTT
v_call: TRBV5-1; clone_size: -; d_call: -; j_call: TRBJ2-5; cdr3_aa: CASLPFGYGEETQYF; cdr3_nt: TGCGCCAGCCTTCCTTTTGGGTACGGGGAAGAGACCCAGTACTTC
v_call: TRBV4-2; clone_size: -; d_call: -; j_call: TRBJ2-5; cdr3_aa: CASSQGGTGETQYF; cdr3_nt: TGTGCCAGCAGCCAAGGGGGTACTGGGGAGACCCAGTACTTC
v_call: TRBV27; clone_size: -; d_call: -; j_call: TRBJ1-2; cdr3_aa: CASSPGQPSGYGYTF; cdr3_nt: TGTGCCAGCAGCCCCGGACAGCCCTCTGGCTATGGCTACACCTTC